Below, 17 T cell receptor beta chains from the same sample are listed, as sequenced in a study of cytomegalovirus exposure and HLA in healthy donors. 60 Vbeta and 13 Jbeta primers were used in PCR. Profiling relied on immunoSEQ multiplex PCR, and the TCRdb table lists in-frame clones only, not all of them. The data contain about 140,000 clones, almost 85% of them seen just once; the ten biggest clones take up roughly 10%. The sequencing input was PBMCs. All receptors derive from a woman aged 55-75 years in good health and CMV-seropositive.

The J gene is TRBJ2-4, the V gene TRBV4-2; weak D call: TRBD1 (5 bases). Germline V gene sequence: CDR1 LGHNA, CDR2 YNFKEQ. The V gene lost 1 base and the J gene lost 3 bases, with 13 bases spanning the gap. The CDR3 is made up of 16 amino acids. The CDR3 DNA is TGTGCCAGCAGCCAAGCCGGAGTTAGGGGCAAAAACATTCAGTACTTC. This gives the protein CASSQAGVRGKNIQYF.

This clone came up once. This rearrangement joins TRBV28 to TRBJ1-2, with 11 bases that match TRBD1. The CDR3 totals 18 residues. Germline V gene lookup returns CDR1 MDHEN and CDR2 SYDVKM. The J segment lost 3 bases and the V segment lost 7 bases, leaving 16 bases of the junction unmatched. The CDR3 nucleotides are TGTGCCAGCACCCCAGCTGGGGACAGGGGGTTTCTCTACTATGGCTACACCTTC. Translated: CASTPAGDRGFLYYGYTF.

The chain couples TRBV2 to TRBJ1-5; maybe TRBD1 (6 bases). This CDR3 contains 16 residues. V lost 5 bases to trimming and J lost 0 bases, with 14 bases between them. CDR1 is SNHLY, CDR2 FYNNEI, per germline. CDR3 bases: TGTGCCAGCAGTTCCCGGGACACAGCTAGCAATCAGCCCCAGCATTTT. This translates into CASSSRDTASNQPQHF.

The chain recombines TRBV7-2 with TRBJ1-2; 7 bases line up with TRBD1. Germline CDR1 is SGHTA and CDR2 is FQGNSA. J gave up 2 bases and V 5 bases, and 8 bases lay outside the gene matches. The CDR3 runs to 15 residues. CDR3 DNA sequence: TGTGCCAGCAGCGAACGGGACAGTTCGAACTATGGCTACACCTTC. It yields the protein CASSERDSSNYGYTF.

J is TRBJ2-5 and V is TRBV6-6, with a weak D call TRBD1 (5 bases). V was cut by 6 bases and J by 3 bases, with 14 bases left in between. This CDR3 is built from 14 residues. Looked up from germline, CDR1 is MNHNY and CDR2 is SVGAGI (reference sequence). The CDR3: CASRPGIREETQYF. The CDR3 nucleotides are TGTGCCAGCAGACCAGGGATCCGGGAAGAGACCCAGTACTTC.

In its sample, this clone was seen a few times. The chain uses TRBV6-4 and TRBJ1-5, with 8 nucleotides matching TRBD1. The germline gives CDR1 MRHNA, CDR2 SNTAGT. The V segment lost 8 bases and the J segment 2 bases; nucleotides outside the gene matches: 5. This CDR3 contains 14 residues. In nucleotides, the CDR3 is TGTGCCAGCCAGGGGGCTATGGGCAATCAGCCCCAGCATTTT. Its protein is CASQGAMGNQPQHF.

This sequence joins TRBV10-3 and TRBJ1-1, with D possibly being TRBD1 (5 bases). Germline V gene sequence: CDR1 ENHRY, CDR2 SYGVKD. CDR3 length equals 14 residues. V lost 3 bases and J 4 bases, leaving 12 bases between the germline ends. CDR3 residues: CAISDSPGGTEAFF. Here the CDR3 DNA reads TGTGCCATCAGTGATTCCCCCGGGGGCACTGAAGCTTTCTTT.

This chain joins TRBV9 and TRBJ2-1; D uncertain. With 0 bases removed from V and 3 bases from J, the gap between germline ends came to 4 bases. CDR3 length: 13 residues. Germline CDR1 and CDR2: SGDLS and YYNGEE. The CDR3 region is CASSVAVYNEQFF. CDR3 nucleotide sequence: TGTGCCAGCAGCGTAGCGGTCTACAATGAGCAGTTCTTC.

This clone came up a few times. The chain uses TRBV9 and TRBJ1-4; D remains unclear. There are 14 residues in the CDR3. CDR1 and CDR2 from the germline V gene are SGDLS and YYNGEE. V was cut by 0 bases and J by 8 bases, with 11 bases left in between. CDR3 nucleotides: TGTGCCAGCAGCGTAGCGGGGATAGGAGAAAAACTGTTTTTT. This encodes CASSVAGIGEKLFF.

This chain joins TRBV12-5 and TRBJ2-7, with a possible D match to TRBD1 (5 bases). There are 20 residues in the CDR3. The ends were cut back, 2 bases at V and 0 bases at J, with 26 bases in the middle. Germline CDR1 reads LGHNT; CDR2 reads FRNRAP. The CDR3 DNA reads as TGTGCTAGTGGTTTGCATAAGACGTCCCAGACGACCCAGGGCTCCTACGAGCAGTACTTC. Its protein is CASGLHKTSQTTQGSYEQYF.

The rearrangement joins TRBV18 to TRBJ1-2; no clear D gene. The CDR3 has 15 residues. Germline CDR1 reads KGHSH; CDR2 reads LQKENI. The V end lost 0 bases, the J end lost 3 bases, and 11 bases lay between the germline ends. The CDR3: CASSPPALRDYGYTF. CDR3 nucleotide sequence: TGTGCCAGCTCACCACCTGCCCTCCGAGACTATGGCTACACCTTC. The variable domain in full, completed from reference TRBV18 and TRBJ1-2, reads NAGVMQNPRHLVRRRGQEARLRCSPMKGHSHVYWYRQLPEEGLKFMVYLQKENIIDESGMPKERFSAEFPKEGPSILRIQQVVRGDSAAYFCASSPPALRDYGYTFGSGTRLTVV.

The J gene is TRBJ2-7, the V gene TRBV6-5; D is perhaps TRBD2 (6 bases). V was clipped by 4 bases and J by 2 bases, with 18 bases between them. There are 16 residues in the CDR3. Germline V gives CDR1 MNHEY, CDR2 SVGAGI. CDR3 nucleotides: TGTGCCAGCAGTTCCGGGAGCCTTCGAGGAGCCTACGAGCAGTACTTC. Translation: CASSSGSLRGAYEQYF.

This clone has only one observation. J is TRBJ2-5 and V is TRBV15; D may be TRBD1 (6 bases). There are 16 residues in the CDR3. V was shortened by 3 bases and J by 4 bases, with 18 bases between the two germline ends. Germline CDR1 is LNHNV and CDR2 is YYDKDF (reference sequence). The CDR3 here is CATSRATGIGLETQYF. The DNA of the CDR3 is TGTGCCACCAGCAGGGCTACAGGGATTGGTTTAGAGACCCAGTACTTC.

This chain joins TRBV7-3 and TRBJ2-7, with TRBD2 matching 11 bases. The CDR3 runs to 14 residues. Germline values: CDR1 SGHTA, CDR2 FQGTGA. The ends lost 5 bases at V and 3 bases at J; junction bases unmatched: 3. The CDR3 here is CASSLAGGNYEQYF. DNA for the CDR3: TGTGCCAGCAGCCTAGCGGGAGGTAACTACGAGCAGTACTTC.

This chain uses TRBV4-3 with TRBJ1-1, with a possible D match to TRBD1 (6 bases). The CDR3 runs 14 residues. Germline V CDR1 and CDR2: LGHNA, YSLEER. V dropped 0 bases and J dropped 4 bases, with 9 bases sitting between them. The CDR3: CASSQEQQGTEAFF. The CDR3, as DNA: TGCGCCAGCAGCCAAGAGCAACAGGGCACTGAAGCTTTCTTT.

The chain combines TRBV7-2 with TRBJ2-1; TRBD2 agrees at 12 bases. With 3 bases clipped from V and 1 base from J, the junction kept 10 bases outside the gene matches. Germline V lookup: CDR1 SGHTA, CDR2 FQGNSA. The CDR3 contains 19 residues. The CDR3 sequence is CASSFLAGGVKGSYNEQFF. The CDR3 DNA is TGTGCCAGCAGCTTCCTAGCGGGAGGGGTGAAAGGGTCCTACAATGAGCAGTTCTTC.

The rearrangement links TRBV28 to TRBJ1-4; 7 bases are shared with TRBD1. Per germline, CDR1 MDHEN and CDR2 SYDVKM. The CDR3 loop spans 15 amino acids. V shed 4 bases and J 3 bases; nucleotides not matched to a gene: 5. CDR3 nucleotide sequence: TGTGCCAGCAGTTACGGACAGGTGCCTAATGAAAAACTGTTTTTT. Translated: CASSYGQVPNEKLFF.